These 23 T cell receptor beta chains share one sample of origin, sequenced in a study of blood T cell repertoires in COVID-19. The repertoire was sequenced with immunoSEQ multiplex PCR; TCRdb's copy has only in-frame clones and lacks some. The sample has more than 60,000 clones; 82% are singletons. Input material: peripheral blood. The receptors originated from a man between 60 and 70 years old with acute or convalescent COVID-19.

The J gene is TRBJ2-1, the V gene TRBV11-2, with 8 bases identical to TRBD1. CDR3 length: 14 amino acids. The trim removed 5 bases at V and 9 bases at J, leaving 9 bases unmatched. Germline V lookup: CDR1 SGHAT, CDR2 FQNNGV. The DNA for the CDR3 is TGTGCCAGCAGCGAGGACAGGGTGGGGGGTGAGCAGTTCTTC. It codes for CASSEDRVGGEQFF.

The CDR3 sequence: CASSLGSGGGGADTQYF. The CDR3 DNA is TGCGCCAGCAGCTTGGGGTCGGGAGGGGGCGGCGCAGATACGCAGTATTTT. V and J are TRBV5-1 and TRBJ2-3; perhaps TRBD2 as D (8 bases). The CDR3 length is 17 residues. Germline CDR1 and CDR2: SGHRS and YFSETQ. Trimming cost V 0 bases and J 4 bases, with 18 bases left between them.

This clone was picked up a small number of times. The chain combines TRBV6-1 with TRBJ1-2; D possibly corresponds to TRBD1 (5 bases). V was pared by 3 bases and J by 3 bases, with 14 bases between. This CDR3 region has 15 residues. Germline loops: CDR1 MNHNS, CDR2 SASEGT. For the CDR3, the DNA is TGTGCCAGCAGTGAGGGGGGGGAGGTCCACTATGGCTACACCTTC. It translates to CASSEGGEVHYGYTF.

The rearrangement joins TRBV3-1 (or the pseudogene TRBV3-2) to TRBJ2-3, with a weak D call TRBD2 (5 bases). V dropped 7 bases and J dropped 6 bases, with 11 bases sitting between them. Germline CDR1 is LGHDT and CDR2 is YNNKEL (reference sequence). The length of the CDR3 is 12 residues. The CDR3 DNA follows: TGTGCCAGCAACGCCCGAGGGGATACGCAGTATTTT. Translation gives CASNARGDTQYF.

The chain recombines TRBV9 with TRBJ2-3; D gene ambiguous. Germline assignment: CDR1 SGDLS and CDR2 YYNGEE. This CDR3 is 14 amino acids long. V was trimmed by 0 bases and J by 1 base, leaving 6 bases between them. The CDR3 DNA follows: TGTGCCAGCAGCGTAGGGCTAGGCACAGATACGCAGTATTTT. It is translated as CASSVGLGTDTQYF. Looking up the rest from reference TRBV9 and TRBJ2-3 gives the full variable domain: DSGVTQTPKHLITATGQRVTLRCSPRSGDLSVYWYQQSLDQGLQFLIQYYNGEERAKGNILERFSAQQFPDLHSELNLSSLELGDSALYFCASSVGLGTDTQYFGPGTRLTVL.

The V call is TRBV7-9, the J call TRBJ1-1, with a tentative D call TRBD1 (6 bases). With 5 bases removed from V and 4 bases from J, the gap between germline ends came to 17 bases. Germline CDR1 is SEHNR and CDR2 is FQNEAQ (reference sequence). The CDR3 length is 15 residues. The CDR3 protein is CASSPGHAQTTEAFF. The CDR3 nucleotides are TGTGCCAGCAGCCCGGGACATGCTCAGACCACTGAAGCTTTCTTT.

This rearrangement joins TRBV9 to TRBJ1-2; D not resolved. The CDR3 covers 13 residues. CDR1 is SGDLS and CDR2 is YYNGEE in the germline V gene. Trimming removed 4 bases at V and 8 bases at J, with 15 bases between. The CDR3 sequence: CASSPRSQLGYTF. DNA for the CDR3: TGTGCCAGCAGCCCCCGAAGCCAATTAGGCTACACCTTC.

The table lists this clone with a count of one. The V gene is TRBV5-1, the J gene TRBJ2-1; 16 positions agree with TRBD2. V lost 2 bases to trimming and J lost 2 bases; unmatched junction nucleotides: 4. The CDR3 has 18 amino acids. Germline assignment: CDR1 SGHRS and CDR2 YFSETQ. CDR3 in DNA: TGCGCCAGCAGCTTCGGGACTAGCGGGAGGGCCACCTACAATGAGCAGTTCTTC. It yields the protein CASSFGTSGRATYNEQFF.

This chain uses TRBV18 with TRBJ1-6, with a weak D call TRBD1 (6 bases). The CDR3 loop spans 17 amino acids. Looked up from germline, CDR1 is KGHSH and CDR2 is LQKENI. Trimming stripped 6 bases from V and 7 bases from J, with 22 bases between. The CDR3 DNA follows: TGTGCCAGCTCCCCATCCTTGGGAGCAGGGGAAAATTCACCCCTCCACTTT. Translated: CASSPSLGAGENSPLHF.

The V and J genes are TRBV18 and TRBJ2-7; TRBD2 aligns across 12 bases. With V trimmed by 4 bases and J by 0 bases, 7 bases remained unmatched. The CDR3 spans 17 residues. CDR1 is KGHSH and CDR2 is LQKENI in the germline V gene. This CDR3 is CASSLRTSGVSSYEQYF. The CDR3 DNA reads TGTGCCAGCTCACTACGGACTAGCGGGGTTAGCTCCTACGAGCAGTACTTC.

This chain links TRBV5-3 with TRBJ2-2, with 8 bases matching TRBD2. TRBV5-3 is an ORF, and what it does is uncertain. The CDR3 spans 17 residues. Trimming removed 3 bases from V and 3 bases from J; junction bases left unmatched: 10. The CDR3 is CARSSPGGGRDTGELFF. The CDR3 DNA is TGTGCCAGAAGCTCCCCCGGGGGGGGGCGTGACACCGGGGAGCTGTTTTTT.

The chain links TRBV30 to TRBJ1-2; 9 bases align to TRBD1. Germline CDR1 is GTSNPN and CDR2 is SVGIG (reference sequence). The CDR3 loop spans 14 amino acids. V was clipped by 3 bases and J by 7 bases; unmatched bases: 9. The CDR3 loop reads CAWRGTGNGFGYTF. For the CDR3, the DNA is TGTGCCTGGAGGGGGACAGGGAACGGTTTTGGCTACACCTTC.

The chain carries TRBV21-1 and TRBJ1-2; TRBD1, the D gene given by the table, was not confirmed from the DNA. TRBV21-1 is annotated as a pseudogene. The CDR3 runs 15 residues. This chain's CDR3 is CASSLNRVGTYGYTF. The CDR3 coding sequence is TGTGCCAGCAGCCTCAACAGGGTGGGGACCTATGGCTACACCTTC.

V is TRBV15 and J is TRBJ2-3; D unclear. The CDR3 covers 14 residues. Germline CDR1 LNHNV, CDR2 YYDKDF (reference sequence). Between the trimmed V and J ends, which lost 0 bases and 6 bases, there was a span of 10 bases. CDR3 nucleotide sequence: TGTGCCACCAGCAGAGACCAGAAGTGGGATACGCAGTATTTT. It encodes CATSRDQKWDTQYF.

The chain recombines TRBV15 with TRBJ2-7; 7 nucleotides align to TRBD1. This CDR3 spans 14 amino acids. V was clipped by 2 bases and J by 1 base; unmatched bases: 2. Germline values: CDR1 LNHNV, CDR2 YYDKDF (reference sequence). The CDR3 sequence: CATSRRTGSYEQYF. CDR3 nucleotides: TGTGCCACCAGCAGACGGACAGGTTCCTACGAGCAGTACTTC.

This sequence joins TRBV7-2 and TRBJ1-1, with 8 bases fitting TRBD1. The CDR3 consists of 14 residues. The ends lost 7 bases at V and 2 bases at J; junction bases unmatched: 6. Germline V gene sequence: CDR1 SGHTA, CDR2 FQGNSA. The CDR3 nucleotides are TGTGCCAGCACCGTGGGACAGGCTAACACTGAAGCTTTCTTT. Its protein product is CASTVGQANTEAFF.

The chain is built from TRBV28 and TRBJ1-5; D gene ambiguous. The germline V gene encodes CDR1 MDHEN and CDR2 SYDVKM. Trimming shortened V by 4 bases and J by 4 bases, and 5 bases separated the two germline ends. This CDR3 has 12 amino acids. The CDR3 is CASSWANQPQHF. CDR3 sequence (DNA): TGTGCCAGCAGTTGGGCAAATCAGCCCCAGCATTTT. The full variable domain, in which reference TRBV28 and TRBJ1-5 provide the parts outside the CDR3, is DVKVTQSSRYLVKRTGEKVFLECVQDMDHENMFWYRQDPGLGLRLIYFSYDVKMKEKGDIPEGYSVSREKKERFSLILESASTNQTSMYLCASSWANQPQHFGDGTRLSIL.

This chain joins TRBV7-3 and TRBJ2-7; tentative D call: TRBD2 (7 bases). The germline V gene encodes CDR1 SGHTA and CDR2 FQGTGA. V was pared by 3 bases and J by 6 bases, with 12 bases between. The CDR3 loop spans 13 amino acids. The CDR3 DNA reads TGTGCCAGCAGCTTGGGAGGGGGGGGCGAGCAGTACTTC. Protein: CASSLGGGGEQYF.

The V call is TRBV10-3, the J call TRBJ1-1; TRBD1 matches at 11 bases. The CDR3 covers 13 residues. Losses at the gene ends were 9 bases for V and 7 bases for J; bases not matched to a gene: 7. CDR1 is ENHRY, CDR2 SYGVKD, per germline. The CDR3 coding sequence is TGTGCCATAAGTCAGGGACAGGGGGTTGAAGCTTTCTTT. Its translation is CAISQGQGVEAFF.

The chain carries TRBV25-1 and TRBJ1-2; 7 bases align to TRBD1. Germline-derived CDR1 and CDR2 are MGHDK and SYGVNS. With 5 bases clipped from V and 9 bases from J, the junction kept 9 bases outside the gene matches. This CDR3 spans 13 amino acids. The CDR3 reads CASSPQQGLSYTF. In DNA form, the CDR3 reads TGTGCCAGCAGTCCGCAACAGGGGCTGAGCTACACCTTC.

V is TRBV24-1 and J is TRBJ2-1, with 7 bases identical to TRBD1. The V segment lost 5 bases and the J segment 0 bases; nucleotides outside the gene matches: 3. Germline-derived CDR1 and CDR2 are KGHDR and SFDVKD. This CDR3 has 15 amino acids. Written as DNA, the CDR3 is TGTGCCACCAGTGGACAGGGTTCCTCCTACAATGAGCAGTTCTTC. This encodes CATSGQGSSYNEQFF.

The genes are TRBV19 and TRBJ2-7, with D perhaps matching TRBD2 (6 bases). This CDR3 region has 14 residues. Germline loops: CDR1 LNHDA, CDR2 SQIVND (reference sequence). Trimming stripped 2 bases from V and 7 bases from J, with 15 bases between. CDR3 amino acids: CASSIRLGGNEQYF. The CDR3 DNA reads as TGTGCCAGTAGTATAAGGTTAGGCGGGAATGAGCAGTACTTC.

The chain couples TRBV28 to TRBJ1-1; D gene ambiguous. The germline CDR1 and CDR2 sequences are MDHEN and SYDVKM. CDR3 length: 13 amino acids. V dropped 6 bases and J dropped 1 base, with 9 bases sitting between them. CDR3 coding DNA: TGTGCCAGCAGGGAAGACTGGAACACTGAAGCTTTCTTT. This translates into CASREDWNTEAFF.